This entry lists 9 T cell receptor beta chains sequenced from one sample in a study of blood T cells in healthy people across ages. Then a second PCR, running roughly 7 to 11 cycles, was carried out with a sample-barcoded 5' primer and a J-beta primer mix. MiXCR, run by TCRdb on the 5' RACE reads, gives a single entry per CDR3 protein. The data contain approximately 760,000 distinct CDR3 sequences, 20% to 25% of them singletons. These records were also assigned to another study, of T cells of mothers and their children.

Sequencing was carried out using blood. Every receptor here comes from a boy between 10 and 17 years old in good health.

The rearrangement joins TRBV5-1 to TRBJ2-4; possible D gene TRBD1, 5 bases. V was pared by 4 bases and J by 5 bases, with 10 bases between. CDR3 length equals 13 residues. The germline V gene encodes CDR1 SGHRS and CDR2 YFSETQ. The CDR3 DNA reads TGCGCCAGCAGCCCATGGGGCGAAAACATTCAGTACTTC. Translating it yields CASSPWGENIQYF.

A few counts support this clonotype. This rearrangement joins TRBV6-2 or TRBV6-3 to TRBJ2-5; D is perhaps TRBD2 (5 bases). The end of the DNA fits TRBJ2-7 better, so the J call may be wrong. The CDR3 loop spans 15 amino acids. CDR1 and CDR2 (germline): MNHEY, SVGEGT. The CDR3 loop is CASSYSLATPYEQYF. In DNA, the CDR3 is TGTGCCAGCAGTTACTCCTTAGCGACCCCCTACGAGCAGTACTTC.

J is TRBJ2-3 and V is TRBV5-6, with 13 positions matching TRBD2. Per germline, CDR1 SGHDT and CDR2 YYEEEE. Unmatched junction bases numbered 7, after V lost 5 bases and J lost 7 bases. The CDR3 runs 15 residues. The CDR3 here is CASSYRTSGSNTQYF. The CDR3 DNA is TGTGCCAGCAGTTACAGGACTAGCGGGAGTAATACGCAGTATTTT.

There are a few counts of this clonotype. V gene TRBV14 combines with J gene TRBJ1-1; D unclear. With 0 bases removed from V and 4 bases from J, the gap between germline ends came to 12 bases. The CDR3 loop spans 15 amino acids. Germline V gives CDR1 SGHDN, CDR2 FVKESK. CDR3 residues: CASSQDQDEGTEAFF. In DNA form, the CDR3 reads TGTGCCAGCAGCCAAGATCAAGACGAGGGCACTGAAGCTTTCTTT.

This clonotype has just a few counts. The genes are TRBV9 and TRBJ2-5; tentative D call: TRBD2 (6 bases). The length of the CDR3 is 15 residues. V was shortened by 0 bases and J by 0 bases, with 9 bases between the two germline ends. Germline CDR1 reads SGDLS; CDR2 reads YYNGEE. The CDR3 bases are TGTGCCAGCAGCGTAGATTGGGACTACCAAGAGACCCAGTACTTC. Translation gives CASSVDWDYQETQYF.

This chain connects TRBV11-3 to TRBJ2-5; D is perhaps TRBD2 (5 bases). This CDR3 contains 14 residues. The germline V gene has CDR1 SGHNT and CDR2 YENEEA. The ends were cut back, 5 bases at V and 5 bases at J, with 15 bases in the middle. The CDR3 sequence is CASSQRSLVETQYF. DNA of the CDR3: TGTGCCAGCAGCCAGAGGTCACTAGTCGAGACCCAGTACTTC.

Concerning this clonotype: The junction departs from germline at one end; a sequencing error may be responsible. The rearrangement uses TRBV2 and TRBJ2-7; 10 nucleotides line up with TRBD2. The CDR3 is 15 amino acids. Germline CDR1 is SNHLY and CDR2 is FYNNEI. CDR3 nucleotide sequence: TGTACCAGCAGTGAAAGGCTAGCGGGGGCCTACGAGCAGTACTTC. Translating gives CTSSERLAGAYEQYF.

This clonotype was counted between two and nine times. This rearrangement joins TRBV5-1 to TRBJ2-1, with a tentative D call TRBD2 (6 bases). Germline CDR1 SGHRS, CDR2 YFSETQ. The CDR3 covers 14 residues. Trimming cost V 3 bases and J 8 bases, with 15 bases left between them. CDR3 nucleotide sequence: TGCGCCAGCAGCTCTCTCGGGGGAGGAGATGAGCAGTTCTTC. Its protein is CASSSLGGGDEQFF.

This clonotype turned up a few times. V gene TRBV15 combines with J gene TRBJ2-5; D could derive from TRBD1 or TRBD2 (5 bases each). This CDR3 is 18 amino acids long. The ends were cut back, 0 bases at V and 3 bases at J, with 20 bases in the middle. Germline CDR1 reads LNHNV; CDR2 reads YYDKDF (reference sequence). Here the CDR3 reads CATSRDKEGRVREETQYF. CDR3 nucleotides: TGTGCCACCAGCAGAGATAAAGAGGGCAGGGTTCGGGAAGAGACCCAGTACTTC. Using reference TRBV15 and TRBJ2-5 for the parts outside the CDR3, the full variable domain is DAMVIQNPRYQVTQFGKPVTLSCSQTLNHNVMYWYQQKSSQAPKLLFHYYDKDFNNEADTPDNFQSRRPNTSFCFLDIRSPGLGDTAMYLCATSRDKEGRVREETQYFGPGTRLLVL.